The TCR beta chain described here comes from a study of blood T cell repertoires in COVID-19. Assay used: immunoSEQ multiplex PCR; TCRdb lists only in-frame clones, some missing. The data show fewer than 250,000 clones, with about 88% seen just once and 2.7% held by the top ten. With 5 bases removed from V and 4 bases from J, the gap between germline ends came to 11 bases. Looked up from germline, CDR1 is SGHNT and CDR2 is YENEEA. This CDR3 is built from 14 residues. This clonotype originated in a woman in her sixties with acute or convalescent COVID-19. Source material: peripheral blood. The gene calls are TRBV11-3 and TRBJ2-2; D possibly corresponds to TRBD2 (5 bases). Here the CDR3 DNA reads TGTGCCAGCAGCACCGGTGAGGGCACCGGGGAGCTGTTTTTT. It translates to CASSTGEGTGELFF.